A single sample is the source of the 19 T cell receptor beta chains below, sequenced in a study of technical replicates of blood from several donors. Measured with immunoSEQ multiplex PCR; TCRdb has only the in-frame clones, and not every one. The sample holds approximately 78,000 clones; around nine tenths are singletons and the top ten take roughly 0.33%. The sample comprised T cells isolated from PBMCs. These receptors were taken from a human donor in good health.

With respect to this clone: The sample has other DNA sequences that encode this CDR3 too. V gene TRBV5-1 combines with J gene TRBJ2-1, with 7 bases that match TRBD2. CDR1 and CDR2 (germline): SGHRS, YFSETQ. The CDR3 sequence is 15 residues long. J lost 0 bases, V lost 0 bases, and 0 bases had no gene match. For the CDR3, the DNA is TGCGCCAGCAGCTTGGGCGGGAGCTCCTACAATGAGCAGTTCTTC. Encoded protein: CASSLGGSSYNEQFF.

A few counts support this clone. The chain has TRBV25-1 and TRBJ1-1, with D perhaps TRBD1 (5 bases). The CDR3 runs to 13 residues. V shed 7 bases and J shed 7 bases, with 16 bases lying between them. Per the germline V gene, CDR1 is MGHDK and CDR2 is SYGVNS. The CDR3 protein is CASTGGGTSEAFF. As DNA, the CDR3 is TGTGCCAGCACAGGTGGAGGGACTAGTGAAGCTTTCTTT.

A word on this clone: Other DNA sequences in the same sample also yield this CDR3. CDR3 in amino acids: CASSQDRASYEQYF. The DNA for the CDR3 is TGCGCCAGCAGCCAAGATAGAGCCTCCTACGAGCAGTACTTC. V gene TRBV4-3 combines with J gene TRBJ2-7; D is unclear. Trimming took off 0 bases at V and 0 bases at J, with 6 bases between the two ends. Looked up from germline, CDR1 is LGHNA and CDR2 is YSLEER. The CDR3 loop spans 14 amino acids.

The rearrangement uses TRBV7-3 and TRBJ1-1, with a possible D match to TRBD1 (5 bases). Between the trimmed V and J ends, which lost 1 base and 5 bases, there was a span of 11 bases. The length of the CDR3 is 14 residues. Germline V CDR1 and CDR2: SGHTA, FQGTGA. CDR3 amino acids: CASSLSSRVTEAFF. In nucleotides, the CDR3 is TGTGCCAGCAGCTTAAGTTCCAGGGTGACTGAAGCTTTCTTT. Full variable domain (rest looked up from reference TRBV7-3 and TRBJ1-1): GAGVSQTPSNKVTEKGKYVELRCDPISGHTALYWYRQSLGQGPEFLIYFQGTGAADDSGLPNDRFFAVRPEGSVSTLKIQRTERGDSAVYLCASSLSSRVTEAFFGQGTRLTVV.

The rearrangement links TRBV19 to TRBJ1-2; D is ambiguous. V gave up 4 bases and J gave up 4 bases, with 7 bases separating them. Germline assignment: CDR1 LNHDA and CDR2 SQIVND (reference sequence). This CDR3 has 12 amino acids. The CDR3 region is CASSRSVYGYTF. The CDR3 nucleotides are TGTGCCAGTAGTAGGTCGGTCTATGGCTACACCTTC.

The rearrangement uses TRBV7-2 and TRBJ2-7, with 15 bases matching TRBD2. The CDR3 sequence is 16 residues long. Losses at the gene ends were 5 bases for V and 1 base for J; bases not matched to a gene: 3. Germline V gene data show CDR1 as SGHTA and CDR2 as FQGNSA. In DNA form, the CDR3 reads TGTGCCAGCAGCGGAGGGACTAGCGGGAGGTCCTACGAGCAGTACTTC. It yields the protein CASSGGTSGRSYEQYF.

The rearrangement uses TRBV5-6 and TRBJ2-1, with 11 bases that match TRBD2. Germline V gene lookup returns CDR1 SGHDT and CDR2 YYEEEE. J lost 4 bases, V lost 4 bases, and 10 bases had no gene match. This CDR3 is 17 amino acids long. This CDR3 is CASSGQRGLAEYNEQFF. The CDR3 DNA sequence: TGTGCCAGCAGCGGGCAGCGGGGACTAGCGGAATACAATGAGCAGTTCTTC.

The chain recombines TRBV28 with TRBJ2-1; 9 positions agree with TRBD1. CDR3 length equals 15 residues. Trimming cost V 5 bases and J 0 bases; bases outside gene matches: 2. In germline, CDR1 is MDHEN, CDR2 SYDVKM. The chain's CDR3 is CASSPQGASYNEQFF. The CDR3, as DNA: TGTGCCAGCAGTCCACAGGGGGCCTCCTACAATGAGCAGTTCTTC.

The rearrangement links TRBV4-1 to TRBJ1-2, with 11 bases aligning to TRBD1. This CDR3 is 15 amino acids long. CDR1 is MGHRA, CDR2 YSYEKL, per germline. Losses at the gene ends were 0 bases for V and 7 bases for J; bases not matched to a gene: 4. DNA of the CDR3: TGCGCCAGCAGCCAAGATCTGGGACAGGGGGTTGGCTACACCTTC. Translating gives CASSQDLGQGVGYTF.

The genes are TRBV30 and TRBJ2-1, with a possible D match to TRBD2 (6 bases). V lost 5 bases and J 10 bases, leaving 12 bases between the germline ends. CDR1 and CDR2 from the germline V gene are GTSNPN and SVGIG (reference sequence). The CDR3 spans 11 residues. CDR3 region: CAWWRGSEQFF. The CDR3, as DNA: TGTGCCTGGTGGAGGGGTTCGGAGCAGTTCTTC.

The chain uses TRBV2 and TRBJ1-2, with D possibly being TRBD1 (5 bases). Trimming removed 8 bases at V and 6 bases at J, with 16 bases between. The germline gives CDR1 SNHLY, CDR2 FYNNEI. The length of the CDR3 is 13 residues. Here the CDR3 reads CASWEGEGNGYTF. CDR3 DNA: TGTGCCAGCTGGGAAGGGGAGGGGAATGGCTACACCTTC.

The table lists this clone with a few counts. V and J are TRBV28 and TRBJ1-1; D is undetermined. Trimming pared 3 bases from V and 8 bases from J, leaving 7 bases between. The germline gives CDR1 MDHEN, CDR2 SYDVKM. The CDR3 loop spans 11 amino acids. The CDR3: CASSFGREAFF. DNA of the CDR3: TGTGCCAGCAGTTTCGGCAGGGAAGCTTTCTTT. Together with reference TRBV28 and TRBJ1-1, the CDR3 gives the full variable domain: DVKVTQSSRYLVKRTGEKVFLECVQDMDHENMFWYRQDPGLGLRLIYFSYDVKMKEKGDIPEGYSVSREKKERFSLILESASTNQTSMYLCASSFGREAFFGQGTRLTVV.

This chain uses TRBV11-3 with TRBJ2-5; maybe TRBD2 (5 bases). CDR1 and CDR2 (germline): SGHNT, YENEEA. Trimming took 0 bases from V and 5 from J, leaving 16 bases between them. The CDR3 contains 16 residues. The CDR3 DNA sequence: TGTGCCAGCAGCTTAGATTGGAGGTCCATTCCGGAGACCCAGTACTTC. Its translation: CASSLDWRSIPETQYF.

The V and J genes are TRBV11-2 and TRBJ2-3, with a weak D call TRBD1 (5 bases). Germline CDR1 and CDR2: SGHAT and FQNNGV. CDR3 length equals 13 residues. The germline V and J ends were trimmed by 5 bases and 6 bases, with 12 bases remaining between them. CDR3 sequence (DNA): TGTGCCAGCAGCCCTTCAGGGCTGGATACGCAGTATTTT. Translating it yields CASSPSGLDTQYF.

CDR3 amino acids: CASSLVLANEQYF. CDR3 in DNA: TGTGCCAGCAGTTTGGTACTAGCAAACGAGCAGTACTTC. This sequence joins TRBV27 and TRBJ2-7; D may be TRBD2 (6 bases). The CDR3 contains 13 residues. The germline gives CDR1 MNHEY, CDR2 SMNVEV (reference sequence). Trimming removed 3 bases from V and 5 bases from J, with 11 bases in between.

The chain links TRBV6-6 to TRBJ2-3; 7 positions match TRBD2. The germline CDR1 and CDR2 sequences are MNHNY and SVGAGI (reference sequence). V lost 6 bases to trimming and J lost 4 bases; unmatched junction nucleotides: 7. CDR3 length: 14 amino acids. The DNA for the CDR3 is TGTGCCAGCAGAAGAGGGAGGGCCCCAGATACGCAGTATTTT. This translates into CASRRGRAPDTQYF.

CDR3 bases: TGTGCCAGCAGCTCGTCCAGGGTCGAGCAGTACTTC. This codes for CASSSSRVEQYF. This chain links TRBV5-4 with TRBJ2-7, with D perhaps matching TRBD1 (5 bases). CDR3 length: 12 amino acids. V lost 3 bases and J lost 6, with 10 bases in between. Germline V gene lookup returns CDR1 SGHNT and CDR2 YYREEE (reference sequence).

The chain combines TRBV11-2 with TRBJ2-1, with 9 bases aligning to TRBD1. Trimming removed 4 bases from V and 4 bases from J; junction bases left unmatched: 5. Germline CDR1 SGHAT, CDR2 FQNNGV. There are 15 residues in the CDR3. CDR3 sequence (DNA): TGTGCCAGCAGCTCCGACAGGGGGATATACAATGAGCAGTTCTTC. This encodes CASSSDRGIYNEQFF.

The chain uses TRBV30 and TRBJ2-4; maybe TRBD2 (6 bases). The CDR3 loop spans 11 amino acids. Germline-derived CDR1 and CDR2 are GTSNPN and SVGIG (reference sequence). Trimming removed 3 bases at V and 9 bases at J, with 9 bases between. The DNA of the CDR3 is TGTGCCTGGAGGGGCGGGATCATTCAGTACTTC. Translated: CAWRGGIIQYF.